Listed below are T cell receptor beta chains from one sample, sequenced in a study of OX40 agonist ivuxolimab in advanced cancers. The assay was immunoSEQ multiplex PCR, and TCRdb's table has in-frame clones only and misses some. The sample shows more than 65,000 clones, around 85% of them seen only once. The sample was CD4+ or CD8+ T cells sorted from blood, taken in a trial of the OX40 agonist ivuxolimab. Receptor source: an adult with an advanced solid tumor such as melanoma, head and neck, liver or kidney cancer. Both conserved end residues are part of each CDR3. Fields, in order: V gene, D gene, J gene, clone size, CDR3 protein, CDR3 DNA. D genes are given only for firm matches. Size tells how often a clone was seen (once, few, many) or the class of an expanded clone, and some rows leave it out.

TRBV28	TRBD1	TRBJ1-3	-	CASTGGFGNTIYF	TGTGCCAGCACAGGGGGCTTTGGAAACACCATATATTTT
TRBV30	-	TRBJ1-6	-	CAWGDGMNSPLHF	TGTGCCTGGGGGGACGGAATGAATTCACCCCTCCACTTT
TRBV6-5	-	TRBJ2-5	-	CASSFDSQETQYF	TGTGCCAGCAGTTTCGACAGCCAAGAGACCCAGTACTTC
TRBV7-8	-	TRBJ2-7	-	CASSSTSLEQYF	TGTGCCAGCAGCTCAACCTCTTTGGAGCAGTACTTC
TRBV14	-	TRBJ2-7	-	CASSQSTSSYEQYF	TGTGCCAGCAGCCAATCGACATCGTCCTACGAGCAGTACTTC
TRBV5-4	TRBD1	TRBJ1-3	-	CASSLVHMDRERGNTIYF	TGTGCCAGCAGCTTGGTACATATGGACAGGGAAAGGGGAAACACCATATATTTT
TRBV15	-	TRBJ1-4	-	CATRGGGEKLFF	TGTGCCACGCGGGGCGGGGGTGAAAAACTGTTTTTT
TRBV6-1	TRBD1	TRBJ2-7	-	CASSFADRGWNEQYF	TGTGCCAGCAGTTTTGCGGACAGGGGATGGAACGAGCAGTACTTC
TRBV7-2	-	TRBJ2-3	-	CASSSPRGPQYF	TGTGCCAGCAGCTCCCCCAGGGGCCCGCAGTATTTT
TRBV27	TRBD1	TRBJ1-2	-	CCSQGSWGYTF	TGTTGTTCACAGGGGTCGTGGGGCTACACCTTC
TRBV10-1	-	TRBJ2-1	few	CASSRGSAEQFF	TGCGCCAGCAGTAGGGGCTCAGCTGAGCAGTTCTTC
TRBV7-2	TRBD2	TRBJ2-7	-	CASSLEVGGIDEQYF	TGTGCCAGCAGCTTAGAGGTCGGGGGGATCGACGAGCAGTACTTC
TRBV6-6	-	TRBJ1-5	-	CASSPSRVVNQPQHF	TGTGCCAGCAGCCCTTCGCGGGTAGTCAATCAGCCCCAGCATTTT
TRBV2	TRBD1	TRBJ1-2	-	CASSEEAGGYGYTF	TGTGCCAGCAGTGAAGAGGCAGGGGGGTATGGCTACACCTTC
TRBV7-7	TRBD2	TRBJ2-2	-	CASRPLAGEAGSGELFF	TGTGCTAGCAGACCTCTAGCGGGAGAGGCGGGGTCCGGGGAGCTGTTTTTT
TRBV5-4	TRBD2	TRBJ2-1	-	CASSLEGLADNEQFF	TGTGCCAGCAGCTTAGAGGGACTAGCGGACAATGAGCAGTTCTTC
TRBV5-5	-	TRBJ2-7	once	CASSRTTGSYEQYF	TGTGCCAGCAGCCGAACGACAGGTTCCTACGAGCAGTACTTC
TRBV4-3	TRBD1	TRBJ2-3	-	CASSLDRGQADTQYF	TGCGCCAGCAGCCTGGACAGGGGGCAGGCAGATACGCAGTATTTT
TRBV11-2	TRBD1	TRBJ1-3	-	CASSGGQGARNTIYF	TGTGCCAGCAGCGGCGGACAGGGGGCAAGGAACACCATATATTTT
TRBV15	-	TRBJ1-1	-	CATRPSANTEAFF	TGTGCCACCAGACCTTCAGCCAACACTGAAGCTTTCTTT
TRBV7-3	TRBD1	TRBJ1-2	-	CASSPPDRGPYGYTF	TGTGCCAGCAGCCCTCCGGACAGGGGGCCCTATGGCTACACCTTC
TRBV11-2	TRBD1	TRBJ2-5	-	CASSKGQGQETQYF	TGTGCCAGCAGCAAAGGACAGGGCCAAGAGACCCAGTACTTC
TRBV7-3	-	TRBJ2-7	-	CASSSRLGVQYF	TGTGCCAGCAGCTCCCGTCTTGGTGTGCAGTACTTC
TRBV19	TRBD1	TRBJ1-5	-	CASSIGQGGNQPQHF	TGTGCCAGTAGTATAGGACAGGGAGGCAATCAGCCCCAGCATTTT
TRBV6-6	-	TRBJ1-2	-	CAAAGGLGYGYTF	TGTGCCGCGGCGGGAGGTCTGGGGTATGGCTACACCTTC
TRBV9	-	TRBJ2-5	few	CASSVRPIGEETQYF	TGTGCCAGCAGCGTACGGCCGATTGGGGAAGAGACCCAGTACTTC
TRBV11-2	TRBD2	TRBJ2-7	-	CASSLGGTSGSTTYEQYF	TGTGCCAGCAGCTTAGGGGGGACTAGCGGGAGCACGACCTACGAGCAGTACTTC
TRBV21-1	-	TRBJ2-2	-	CASTAQGPLGNTGELFF	TGTGCCAGCACCGCACAGGGCCCCCTGGGAAACACCGGGGAGCTGTTTTTT